This T cell receptor (beta chain) is drawn from a study of molecular identifiers for immune sequencing clone quantification. TCRdb called the PCR reads again in MiXCR, with one record for every CDR3 protein. The sample consists of about 510,000 distinct CDR3 sequences, 20% to 25% of them appearing once. The CDR3 contains 15 residues. This clonotype has more than one count but fewer than ten. One end of the junction varies from germline; a read error may be responsible. This rearrangement joins TRBV5-3 to TRBJ2-2; tentatively, D is TRBD1 or TRBD2 (5 bases each). TRBV5-3 falls under the ORF class, with uncertain function. The source of this sequence is a human donor in good health. Some libraries in this study had Jurkat cell RNA spiked in. Input material: naive CD8+ T cells from blood, with Jurkat cell RNA spiked in. As for subset: FACS-sorted CD8+CD4-CCR7+CD45RA+ naive T cells. CDR3 sequence reads: CASSLGVLDTGELFF. In nucleotides, the CDR3 is TGTGCCAGCAGCTTGGGGGTTCTGGACACCGGGGAGCTGTTTTTT.